The rows below give T cell receptor beta chains drawn from one sample of a study of vaccination effects on CD4 cells after COVID-19. The assay was immunoSEQ multiplex PCR, and TCRdb's table has in-frame clones only and misses some. The sample holds 70,000 to 95,000 clones; roughly 74% are singletons and the top ten take about 1.7%. Antigens of these TCRs are unknown. The input for sequencing was CD4+ T cells from PBMCs cultured with HCoV-229E spike peptides, taken before COVID-19 vaccination. The receptors here all came from a human donor who received a COVID-19 vaccine. CDR3s include the opening cysteine and the closing phenylalanine or tryptophan. The order of the fields is clone size, J gene, D gene, V gene, CDR3 DNA, CDR3 protein. A D gene is named only where the DNA matches it firmly. Expanded clones get a size class; other rows say once, few or many, or leave the size out.

.,TRBJ1-2,.,TRBV3-1/TRBV3-2,TGTGCCAGCAGCACGACAAGGACCTCCTATGGCTACACCTTC,CASSTTRTSYGYTF
.,TRBJ1-2,.,TRBV5-6,TGTGCCAGCAGCCAAGACAGAATCTATGGCTACACCTTC,CASSQDRIYGYTF
.,TRBJ1-1,.,TRBV4-1,TGCGCCAGCAGCCAAGATTTAGGGAGAGGGGCAAGGGCTTTCTTT,CASSQDLGRGARAFF
.,TRBJ1-1,TRBD1,TRBV4-1,TGCGCCAGCAGCCAGGCCGGGACAGGGAATCTTTTTACCCCCCCCCGTAACACTGAAGCTTTCTTT,CASSQAGTGNLFTPPRNTEAFF
.,TRBJ1-3,.,TRBV4-3,TGCGCCAGCAGCCAAGAAGGTACTGGAAACACCATATATTTT,CASSQEGTGNTIYF
.,TRBJ2-3,TRBD1,TRBV2,TGTGCCAGCAGTGATCGGACAGGGACAGATACGCAGTATTTT,CASSDRTGTDTQYF
few,TRBJ2-1,TRBD1,TRBV24-1,TGTGCCACCAGTGATCGTGGACAGGGTAGCGATGAGCAGTTCTTC,CATSDRGQGSDEQFF
.,TRBJ1-2,.,TRBV19,TGTGCCAGTAGTTCGAGGACTCCGAGCTATGGCTACACCTTC,CASSSRTPSYGYTF
.,TRBJ2-1,TRBD1,TRBV18,TGTGCCAGCTCACCCGGGACAGGGGATTACAATGAGCAGTTCTTC,CASSPGTGDYNEQFF
.,TRBJ1-5,.,TRBV28,TGTGCCAGCAGCCGCAGGGTGAATAGCAATCAGCCCCAGCATTTT,CASSRRVNSNQPQHF
.,TRBJ1-1,TRBD1,TRBV29-1,TGCAGCGTTGAGGAAAGCAGGGGGGCATTT,CSVEESRGAF
.,TRBJ1-3,.,TRBV7-9,TGTGCCAGCAGCTTAGTACCCGGGGGTGGAAACACCATATATTTT,CASSLVPGGGNTIYF
.,TRBJ2-4,.,TRBV19,TGTGCCAGTAGTATAATGGGCCGGGGAGAGTCGCACATTCAGTACTTC,CASSIMGRGESHIQYF
.,TRBJ1-5,.,TRBV2,TGTGCCAGCGGTCAGTATAGCAATCAGCCCCAGCATTTT,CASGQYSNQPQHF
.,TRBJ2-5,.,TRBV5-1,TGCGCCAGCAGCTTGATGGGGGCAGGAGAGACCCAGTACTTC,CASSLMGAGETQYF
.,TRBJ2-6,.,TRBV7-9,TGTGCCAGCAGCTCCTGGGGCTCTGGGGCCAACGTCCTGACTTTC,CASSSWGSGANVLTF
.,TRBJ2-2,.,TRBV5-1,TGCGCCAGCAGTAGTCCGGGAGTCGGGGAGCTGTTTTTT,CASSSPGVGELFF
few,TRBJ2-1,.,TRBV7-2,.,CASSLGTSVDEQFF
.,TRBJ1-4,TRBD1,TRBV5-4,TGTGCCAGCAGCTCACAGGGGGCGGCTAATGAAAAACTGTTTTTT,CASSSQGAANEKLFF
once,TRBJ2-2,TRBD1,TRBV30,TGTGCCTGGAGAGGACAGGGGTACACCGGGGAGCTGTTTTTT,CAWRGQGYTGELFF
.,TRBJ1-2,.,TRBV12-3/TRBV12-4,TGTGCCAGCAGTTTAGGACAGATCTATGGCTACACCTTC,CASSLGQIYGYTF
.,TRBJ2-5,TRBD2,TRBV5-6,TGTGCCAGTTTAGCGGGGGAACGAGAGACCCAGTACTTC,CASLAGERETQYF